A single sample is the source of the 27 T cell receptor beta chains below, sequenced in a study of T cell responses to AZD1222 COVID-19 vaccine. Libraries were prepared by immunoSEQ multiplex PCR; TCRdb keeps only in-frame clonotypes and omits some of them. The data hold 95,000 to 150,000 clones, with around nine tenths observed a single time. Sequences were derived from peripheral blood, sampled on day 0 of AZD1222 vaccination. The receptor set was obtained from an adult in good health.

A single count supports this clone. The J gene is TRBJ2-7, the V gene TRBV5-5, with 8 bases matching TRBD2. J gave up 0 bases and V 2 bases, and 1 base lay outside the gene matches. The germline V gene encodes CDR1 SGHKS and CDR2 YYEKEE (reference sequence). The CDR3 covers 14 residues. CDR3 in amino acids: CASSLGLASYEQYF. In DNA, the CDR3 is TGTGCCAGCAGCTTAGGACTAGCCTCCTACGAGCAGTACTTC.

V gene TRBV2 combines with J gene TRBJ2-1; D not certain. Trimming took 10 bases from V and 0 from J, leaving 13 bases between them. There are 14 residues in the CDR3. Germline CDR1 SNHLY, CDR2 FYNNEI. CDR3: CATSPPFSYNEQFF. CDR3 nucleotides: TGTGCCACCTCCCCCCCCTTCTCCTACAATGAGCAGTTCTTC.

J is TRBJ1-6 and V is TRBV6-5, with a weak D call TRBD1 (6 bases). V gave up 5 bases and J gave up 10 bases, with 12 bases separating them. There are 13 residues in the CDR3. Germline CDR1 reads MNHEY; CDR2 reads SVGAGI. This chain's CDR3 is CASSQGSRSPLHF. CDR3 in DNA: TGTGCCAGCAGTCAGGGGTCTCGGTCACCCCTCCACTTT.

The rearrangement uses TRBV3-1 (or the pseudogene TRBV3-2) and TRBJ1-1; the D gene is possibly TRBD1 (6 bases). CDR3 length: 15 residues. Germline V lookup: CDR1 LGHDT, CDR2 YNNKEL (reference sequence). The ends were cut back, 1 base at V and 1 base at J, with 10 bases in the middle. The CDR3 protein is CASSQADRQNTEAFF. The CDR3 coding sequence is TGTGCCAGCAGCCAAGCGGACAGACAGAACACTGAAGCTTTCTTT.

J is TRBJ2-3 and V is TRBV11-2, with TRBD2 matching over 10 bases. Per the germline V gene, CDR1 is SGHAT and CDR2 is FQNNGV. CDR3 length equals 16 residues. The junction had 8 bases not matched to a gene; V was cut back by 5 bases and J by 3 bases. CDR3 sequence reads: CASSLVAGGLTDTQYF. The CDR3 DNA reads TGTGCCAGCAGCCTCGTAGCGGGGGGTTTGACAGATACGCAGTATTTT.

This clone was detected once. This chain links TRBV10-3 with TRBJ1-2, with D maybe TRBD1 (5 bases). Trimming pared 2 bases from V and 4 bases from J, leaving 5 bases between. The CDR3 runs to 12 residues. Germline V lookup: CDR1 ENHRY, CDR2 SYGVKD. CDR3 in DNA: TGTGCCATCAGTGAGGACAGCTATGGCTACACCTTC. Its protein product is CAISEDSYGYTF.

CDR3 loop: CATQRQAYYGYTF. In nucleotides, the CDR3 is TGTGCAACCCAAAGACAGGCCTACTATGGCTACACCTTC. The chain joins TRBV19 to TRBJ1-2; D perhaps matches TRBD1 (6 bases). This CDR3 has 13 amino acids. Germline-derived CDR1 and CDR2 are LNHDA and SQIVND (reference sequence).

This clone was seen a few times. The chain links TRBV4-1 to TRBJ2-1; D is undetermined. Trimming took off 3 bases at V and 8 bases at J, with 11 bases between the two ends. This CDR3 has 13 amino acids. CDR1 and CDR2 (germline): MGHRA, YSYEKL. The CDR3: CASSHMGEDEQFF. CDR3 DNA: TGCGCCAGCAGCCATATGGGTGAGGATGAGCAGTTCTTC.

This chain links TRBV5-6 with TRBJ2-4; TRBD1 matches 8 bases. In germline, CDR1 is SGHDT, CDR2 YYEEEE. After removal of 2 bases from V and 7 bases from J, the junction contained 5 bases not matched to a gene. The CDR3 extends over 14 amino acids. The CDR3 region is CASSFRTGHNIQYF. Written as DNA, the CDR3 is TGTGCCAGCAGCTTCAGGACAGGGCATAACATTCAGTACTTC.

This chain joins TRBV4-1 and TRBJ1-1, with 8 bases aligning to TRBD1. Per the germline V gene, CDR1 is MGHRA and CDR2 is YSYEKL. The CDR3 contains 17 residues. J was trimmed by 0 bases and V by 1 base; bases with no gene match: 7. As DNA, the CDR3 is TGCGCCAGCAGCCAAGTCGGGTCCAGGGGGCTGAACACTGAAGCTTTCTTT. The encoded protein is CASSQVGSRGLNTEAFF.

The rearrangement joins TRBV6-5 to TRBJ1-4; possible D gene TRBD1, 6 bases. Germline CDR1 reads MNHEY; CDR2 reads SVGAGI. The CDR3 runs 14 residues. V lost 6 bases and J 7 bases, leaving 15 bases between the germline ends. The DNA for the CDR3 is TGTGCCAGCAGGATGCAAGGGGGGAGTGAAAAACTGTTTTTT. Protein product: CASRMQGGSEKLFF.

On this clone itself: The sample contains more than one DNA sequence encoding this CDR3. CDR3 in amino acids: CASSLTAGGGYEQYF. In DNA form, the CDR3 reads TGCGCCAGCAGCTTGACCGCAGGGGGCGGATACGAGCAGTACTTC. V and J are TRBV5-1 and TRBJ2-7; 8 nucleotides match TRBD1. The V and J ends lost 1 base and 4 bases, in that order; junction bases with no gene match: 7. The length of the CDR3 is 15 residues. Germline CDR1 reads SGHRS; CDR2 reads YFSETQ. The full variable domain, in which reference TRBV5-1 and TRBJ2-7 provide the parts outside the CDR3, is KAGVTQTPRYLIKTRGQQVTLSCSPISGHRSVSWYQQTPGQGLQFLFEYFSETQRNKGNFPGRFSGRQFSNSRSEMNVSTLELGDSALYLCASSLTAGGGYEQYFGPGTRLTVT.

The rearrangement uses TRBV7-8 and TRBJ2-1; D gene uncertain. There are 16 residues in the CDR3. The germline V gene has CDR1 SGHVS and CDR2 FQNEAQ. Trimming took off 1 base at V and 2 bases at J, with 12 bases between the two ends. The chain's CDR3 is CASSLGTSRTYNEQFF. In nucleotides, the CDR3 is TGTGCCAGCAGCTTAGGGACCTCGAGGACCTACAATGAGCAGTTCTTC.

This chain joins TRBV5-6 and TRBJ1-3; D is uncertain. This CDR3 has 13 amino acids. The germline gives CDR1 SGHDT, CDR2 YYEEEE. V lost 4 bases and J 6 bases, leaving 11 bases between the germline ends. The CDR3 sequence: CASSTGRENTIYF. In DNA, the CDR3 is TGTGCCAGCAGCACCGGAAGGGAAAACACCATATATTTT.

This clone was seen a single time. The genes are TRBV4-1 and TRBJ2-7; 9 bases match TRBD2. This CDR3 has 16 amino acids. Per the germline V gene, CDR1 is MGHRA and CDR2 is YSYEKL. The V gene end was trimmed by 4 bases and the J gene end by 1 base; junction bases not matched to a gene: 8. The DNA of the CDR3 is TGCGCCAGCAGCCCATTGCTAGCGGGGCTATCCTACGAGCAGTACTTC. Amino acids: CASSPLLAGLSYEQYF.

J is TRBJ1-1 and V is TRBV11-2; weak D call: TRBD1 (6 bases). This CDR3 contains 14 residues. Between the trimmed V and J ends, which lost 5 bases and 4 bases, there was a span of 14 bases. From germline, CDR1 is SGHAT and CDR2 FQNNGV. CDR3 region: CASSPQGGGTEAFF. The CDR3 DNA reads as TGTGCCAGCAGCCCGCAGGGAGGGGGCACTGAAGCTTTCTTT.

The chain uses TRBV3-1 (or the pseudogene TRBV3-2) and TRBJ2-5; 8 positions match TRBD1. V gave up 2 bases and J gave up 3 bases; unmatched junction bases: 17. Germline values: CDR1 LGHDT, CDR2 YNNKEL (reference sequence). The CDR3 sequence is 19 residues long. CDR3 in amino acids: CASSQPSPRDRRLEETQYF. DNA for the CDR3: TGTGCCAGCAGCCAACCCTCCCCCCGGGACAGGAGGTTAGAAGAGACCCAGTACTTC.

The chain joins TRBV5-4 to TRBJ2-2, with a possible D match to TRBD1 (6 bases). Germline V gene sequence: CDR1 SGHNT, CDR2 YYREEE (reference sequence). Trimming shortened V by 4 bases and J by 2 bases, and 9 bases separated the two germline ends. The CDR3 is 14 residues long. CDR3 sequence: CASSDRLNTGELFF. For the CDR3, the DNA is TGTGCCAGCAGCGACAGGTTAAACACCGGGGAGCTGTTTTTT.

The chain employs TRBV5-1 and TRBJ1-1, with D tentatively TRBD1 (5 bases). Germline CDR1 SGHRS, CDR2 YFSETQ. V lost 5 bases and J 2 bases, leaving 16 bases between the germline ends. The CDR3 totals 15 residues. CDR3 loop: CASRPDSGINTEAFF. The CDR3 nucleotides read TGCGCCAGCAGGCCTGACAGCGGGATAAACACTGAAGCTTTCTTT.

This rearrangement joins TRBV5-5 to TRBJ2-3, with TRBD1 matching 9 bases. Per the germline V gene, CDR1 is SGHKS and CDR2 is YYEKEE (reference sequence). The V gene end was trimmed by 2 bases and the J gene end by 5 bases; junction bases not matched to a gene: 6. The CDR3 is 15 amino acids. As DNA, the CDR3 is TGTGCCAGCAGCTTTTGGGACAGGGTGGTAGATACGCAGTATTTT. Amino acid sequence: CASSFWDRVVDTQYF.

This chain joins TRBV19 and TRBJ1-1; 9 bases match TRBD1. The CDR3 totals 13 residues. Germline V lookup: CDR1 LNHDA, CDR2 SQIVND (reference sequence). The junction had 5 bases not matched to a gene; V was cut back by 6 bases and J by 6 bases. Written as DNA, the CDR3 is TGTGCCAGTAGACGGGACAGGGCCGCTGAAGCTTTCTTT. Protein product: CASRRDRAAEAFF.

The chain joins TRBV6-6 to TRBJ2-1; D gene ambiguous. V lost 7 bases and J 0 bases, leaving 7 bases between the germline ends. The germline gives CDR1 MNHNY, CDR2 SVGAGI (reference sequence). This CDR3 region has 13 residues. This chain's CDR3 is CASTPNSYNEQFF. CDR3 bases: TGTGCCAGCACTCCTAACTCCTACAATGAGCAGTTCTTC.

The chain links TRBV30 to TRBJ2-7, with 7 bases lining up with TRBD1. The CDR3 is 14 amino acids. The V segment lost 0 bases and the J segment 1 base; nucleotides outside the gene matches: 3. Germline values: CDR1 GTSNPN, CDR2 SVGIG (reference sequence). CDR3 loop: CAWSVRGLSYEQYF. CDR3 nucleotides: TGTGCCTGGAGTGTCAGGGGGTTATCCTACGAGCAGTACTTC.

The gene calls are TRBV19 and TRBJ1-5; possibly TRBD1 for D (5 bases). Germline V CDR1 and CDR2: LNHDA, SQIVND (reference sequence). This CDR3 is 18 amino acids long. The V end was cut by 3 bases, the J end by 1 base, with 19 bases between. This CDR3 is CASSMALGRGPSNQPQHF. Written as DNA, the CDR3 is TGTGCCAGTAGTATGGCGTTGGGGCGCGGGCCCAGCAATCAGCCCCAGCATTTT.

This clone was recorded once. V is TRBV6-5 and J is TRBJ2-6; no clear D gene. This CDR3 is built from 13 residues. The V and J ends lost 2 bases and 5 bases respectively, with 4 bases between them. Germline CDR1 MNHEY, CDR2 SVGAGI. The CDR3 nucleotides are TGTGCCAGCAGTTACCCCAGGGCCAACGTCCTGACTTTC. It codes for CASSYPRANVLTF.

The chain recombines TRBV2 with TRBJ2-1; a weak D match, TRBD2 (5 bases). Germline-derived CDR1 and CDR2 are SNHLY and FYNNEI. V gave up 5 bases and J gave up 4 bases, with 12 bases separating them. The CDR3 is 14 residues long. DNA for the CDR3: TGTGCCAGCAGTTGGGCGGGCGAATACAATGAGCAGTTCTTC. Translated, it gives CASSWAGEYNEQFF.

The genes are TRBV12-5 and TRBJ2-1, with TRBD1 matching 10 bases. Per the germline V gene, CDR1 is LGHNT and CDR2 is FRNRAP. With V trimmed by 6 bases and J by 4 bases, 9 bases remained unmatched. This CDR3 contains 16 residues. CDR3 sequence reads: CASGPTGTGEYNEQFF. Here the CDR3 DNA reads TGTGCTAGTGGCCCGACCGGGACAGGGGAATACAATGAGCAGTTCTTC.